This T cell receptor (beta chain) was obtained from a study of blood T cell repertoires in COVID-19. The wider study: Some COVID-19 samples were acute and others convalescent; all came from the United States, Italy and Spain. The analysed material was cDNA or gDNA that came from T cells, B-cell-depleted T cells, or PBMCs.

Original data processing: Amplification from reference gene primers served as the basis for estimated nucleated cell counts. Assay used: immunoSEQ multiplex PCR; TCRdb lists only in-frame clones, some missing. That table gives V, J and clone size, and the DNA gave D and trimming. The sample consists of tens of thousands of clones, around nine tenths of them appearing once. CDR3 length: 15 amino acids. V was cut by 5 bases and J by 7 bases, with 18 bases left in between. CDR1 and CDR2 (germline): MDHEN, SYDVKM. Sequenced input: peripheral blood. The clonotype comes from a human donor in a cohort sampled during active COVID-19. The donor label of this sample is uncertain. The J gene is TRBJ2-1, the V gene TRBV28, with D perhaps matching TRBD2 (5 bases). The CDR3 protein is CASSPGGGSGNEQFF. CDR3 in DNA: TGTGCCAGCAGTCCTGGCGGAGGTAGTGGGAATGAGCAGTTCTTC.